This T cell receptor (beta chain) was identified during a study of tumor-infiltrating lymphocytes in primary liver carcinoma. Study-level background: Sample yields, roughly 3.65 to 8 million productive TCRbeta reads, were similar across the tissue types.

Using a constant-region primer together with ProtoScript II reverse transcriptase, TCR beta cDNA was made from 500 to 650 ng of total RNA. Libraries for TCR beta were built through three nested multiplex PCR rounds, which together made up a slightly modified ARM-PCR procedure. PCR rounds one and two used TRBV1-TRBV30 forward primers with a C-beta reverse primer for approximately 10 cycles each. TCRdb recomputed calls from the multiplex PCR reads with MiXCR, one row per CDR3 protein. This table holds 330,000 or so distinct CDR3 sequences, around three fifths found once. Findings and limits, study-wide: Tumors significantly exceeded blood in top-250-clone fraction (p = 0.039).

The CDR3 length is 15 residues. Germline CDR1 is SQVTM and CDR2 is ANQGSEA. For this clonotype: Its antigen is undetermined. Germline is not matched at one junction end, which may reflect a read error.

It was unsorted whole blood that yielded blood RNA, and germline DNA was also extracted. This receptor was identified in a man in his forties with primary liver carcinoma and hepatitis B virus infection. The sample consisted of peripheral blood. The chain recombines TRBV29-1 with TRBJ2-1; maybe TRBD2 (6 bases). The CDR3 nucleotides are TGCGGCGTCCGTATGGGGGGAATCCTTGGGAATGAGCAGTTCTTC. It yields the protein CGVRMGGILGNEQFF.